Each of the 20 T cell receptor beta chains below was sequenced from the same sample in a study of cytomegalovirus exposure and HLA in healthy donors. PCR employed 60 Vbeta and 13 Jbeta primers. The repertoire was sequenced with immunoSEQ multiplex PCR; TCRdb's copy has only in-frame clones and lacks some. The repertoire holds about 150,000 clones, with around 80% as singletons. Sequencing used PBMCs. These receptors were taken from a middle-aged woman in good health and CMV-seropositive.

This chain connects TRBV27 to TRBJ1-1; 9 bases map to TRBD1. The CDR3 is made up of 15 amino acids. V dropped 6 bases and J dropped 1; count of bases not matched to a gene: 6. CDR1 MNHEY and CDR2 SMNVEV come from the germline V gene (reference sequence). The CDR3 coding sequence is TGTGCCAGCAGCCGAAAGGACAGGGGGAACACTGAAGCTTTCTTT. This encodes CASSRKDRGNTEAFF.

The chain is built from TRBV6-5 and TRBJ1-5; 10 nucleotides line up with TRBD1. V lost 2 bases, J lost 5 bases, and 6 bases stayed unmatched. Germline V lookup: CDR1 MNHEY, CDR2 SVGAGI. CDR3 size: 16 residues. The CDR3 nucleotides read TGTGCCAGCAGTTACGGGACAGGGGTTGCCTATCAGCCCCAGCATTTT. It specifies CASSYGTGVAYQPQHF.

The rearrangement joins TRBV9 to TRBJ2-3; 11 bases agree with TRBD2. Trimming took 0 bases from V and 4 from J; bases not matched to a gene: 4. Germline CDR1 reads SGDLS; CDR2 reads YYNGEE. The CDR3 runs 16 residues. The DNA of the CDR3 is TGTGCCAGCAGCGTAGGGCTAGCGGGGGGACCAGATACGCAGTATTTT. It specifies CASSVGLAGGPDTQYF.

The V gene is TRBV27, the J gene TRBJ1-1; TRBD1 is a possible D gene (5 bases). In germline, CDR1 is MNHEY, CDR2 SMNVEV (reference sequence). Trimming took 5 bases from V and 6 from J, leaving 13 bases between them. The CDR3 spans 13 residues. The CDR3 coding sequence is TGTGCCAGCAGTCAGGGTTTAGTAGCTGAAGCTTTCTTT. Translation: CASSQGLVAEAFF.

The V call is TRBV5-1, the J call TRBJ2-3, with TRBD2 matching 11 bases. The junction had 4 bases not matched to a gene; V was cut back by 5 bases and J by 2 bases. This CDR3 contains 15 residues. The germline V gene has CDR1 SGHRS and CDR2 YFSETQ. This chain's CDR3 is CASRRTSGFTDTQYF. CDR3 coding DNA: TGCGCCAGCAGGAGGACTAGCGGGTTCACAGATACGCAGTATTTT.

The CDR3 loop is CASSQSLAGRANEQFF. DNA for the CDR3: TGCGCCAGCAGCCAGAGCTTAGCCGGGAGGGCCAATGAGCAGTTCTTC. The chain uses TRBV5-1 and TRBJ2-1, with TRBD2 matching 8 bases. V shed 4 bases and J 6 bases; nucleotides not matched to a gene: 12. The CDR3 is 16 residues long. The germline V gene encodes CDR1 SGHRS and CDR2 YFSETQ.

V is TRBV4-1 and J is TRBJ2-2; D gene ambiguous. The V end lost 1 base, the J end lost 8 bases, and 8 bases lay between the germline ends. CDR3 size: 13 residues. Germline assignment: CDR1 MGHRA and CDR2 YSYEKL. CDR3 in amino acids: CASSQVPSGELFF. DNA of the CDR3: TGCGCCAGCAGCCAAGTCCCCTCTGGGGAGCTGTTTTTT.

This sequence joins TRBV25-1 and TRBJ2-2, with D tentatively TRBD2 (6 bases). Trimming shortened V by 0 bases and J by 5 bases, and 10 bases separated the two germline ends. CDR3 length: 15 amino acids. Germline lookup yields CDR1 MGHDK and CDR2 SYGVNS. CDR3 loop: CASSEYTGGTGELFF. The CDR3 bases are TGTGCCAGCAGTGAATACACCGGGGGAACCGGGGAGCTGTTTTTT. The full variable domain, its missing parts supplied by reference TRBV25-1 and TRBJ2-2, is EADIYQTPRYLVIGTGKKITLECSQTMGHDKMYWYQQDPGMELHLIHYSYGVNSTEKGDLSSESTVSRIRTEHFPLTLESARPSHTSQYLCASSEYTGGTGELFFGEGSRLTVL.

There are a few counts of this clone. The chain links TRBV7-2 to TRBJ2-1; 8 positions match TRBD2. The CDR3 is made up of 13 amino acids. The germline V gene encodes CDR1 SGHTA and CDR2 FQGNSA. V trimming: 6 bases; J trimming: 15 bases; junction bases outside the gene matches: 13. The CDR3 here is CASRPDGRASSFF. The DNA for the CDR3 is TGTGCCAGCAGGCCTGACGGGAGGGCCAGTTCGTTCTTC.

CDR3 sequence: CASSLADFGGRAQTDTQYF. In DNA, the CDR3 is TGTGCCAGCAGCTTAGCGGATTTCGGCGGGAGGGCCCAGACAGATACGCAGTATTTT. This chain connects TRBV7-8 to TRBJ2-3, with 9 bases matching TRBD2. The CDR3 contains 19 residues. The V segment lost 0 bases and the J segment 3 bases; nucleotides outside the gene matches: 13. The germline gives CDR1 SGHVS, CDR2 FQNEAQ.

The chain is built from TRBV19 and TRBJ1-1, with TRBD1 as a possible D gene (5 bases). Per the germline V gene, CDR1 is LNHDA and CDR2 is SQIVND (reference sequence). The CDR3 loop spans 14 amino acids. The germline V and J ends were trimmed by 5 bases and 5 bases, with 15 bases remaining between them. The CDR3 DNA reads TGTGCCAGTAGTGGGAGCAGGGCGGGAACTGAAGCTTTCTTT. This sequence encodes CASSGSRAGTEAFF.

The CDR3 here is CASGTGVYEQYF. The DNA of the CDR3 is TGTGCCAGCGGAACGGGAGTCTACGAGCAGTACTTC. The chain carries TRBV27 and TRBJ2-7; maybe TRBD2 (6 bases). CDR3 length: 12 residues. Between the trimmed V and J ends, which lost 8 bases and 3 bases, there was a span of 11 bases. Looked up from germline, CDR1 is MNHEY and CDR2 is SMNVEV (reference sequence).

The gene calls are TRBV9 and TRBJ2-1, with 11 bases aligning to TRBD2. This CDR3 has 20 residues. Per germline, CDR1 SGDLS and CDR2 YYNGEE. After removal of 4 bases from V and 2 bases from J, the junction contained 17 bases not matched to a gene. The CDR3 nucleotides are TGTGCCAGCAGCTTACCTCGGACAGGGATGACTAGCGGGACCTACAATGAGCAGTTCTTC. Its translation: CASSLPRTGMTSGTYNEQFF.

V and J are TRBV5-1 and TRBJ1-5; 9 nucleotides agree with TRBD1. Trimming at V came to 4 bases and at J to 2 bases, leaving 13 bases not matched to a gene. CDR3 size: 18 residues. CDR1 and CDR2 (germline): SGHRS, YFSETQ. The CDR3 reads CASSRGTGSGLGNQPQHF. CDR3 sequence (DNA): TGCGCCAGCAGCAGAGGGACAGGGAGCGGATTAGGCAATCAGCCCCAGCATTTT.

The genes are TRBV5-1 and TRBJ2-5; 9 nucleotides align to TRBD1. Trimming took 7 bases from V and 3 from J; bases not matched to a gene: 10. This CDR3 comprises 15 residues. Germline CDR1 is SGHRS and CDR2 is YFSETQ. CDR3 coding DNA: TGCGCCAGCGTAGTGTTGGGACAGGGCAAAGAGACCCAGTACTTC. Amino acid sequence: CASVVLGQGKETQYF.

The rearrangement joins TRBV10-3 to TRBJ2-6, with 7 bases that match TRBD1. Germline CDR1 ENHRY, CDR2 SYGVKD. This CDR3 has 19 amino acids. V lost 2 bases to trimming and J lost 0 bases; unmatched junction nucleotides: 10. In nucleotides, the CDR3 is TGTGCCATCAGTGAGAGTTCGACAGGGCCGTCCTCTGGGGCCAACGTCCTGACTTTC. Translated: CAISESSTGPSSGANVLTF.

The J gene is TRBJ2-1, the V gene TRBV9; 7 positions match TRBD2. The CDR3 runs 16 residues. Trimming took 0 bases from V and 1 from J; bases not matched to a gene: 4. Germline V CDR1 and CDR2: SGDLS, YYNGEE. The CDR3 loop is CASSVGASGSYNEQFF. The DNA for the CDR3 is TGTGCCAGCAGCGTAGGAGCTAGCGGATCCTACAATGAGCAGTTCTTC. The full variable domain, its missing parts supplied by reference TRBV9 and TRBJ2-1, is DSGVTQTPKHLITATGQRVTLRCSPRSGDLSVYWYQQSLDQGLQFLIQYYNGEERAKGNILERFSAQQFPDLHSELNLSSLELGDSALYFCASSVGASGSYNEQFFGPGTRLTVL.

Remarks on this clone: This specimen includes other DNA sequences encoding the same CDR3. CDR3 DNA sequence: TGTGCCAGCAGCTTCTTAGCGGGTGGCACAGATACGCAGTATTTT. Translation: CASSFLAGGTDTQYF. This rearrangement joins TRBV5-6 to TRBJ2-3; 7 bases fit TRBD2. CDR3 length: 15 amino acids. V gave up 2 bases and J gave up 1 base; unmatched junction bases: 4. CDR1 SGHDT and CDR2 YYEEEE come from the germline V gene.

This rearrangement joins TRBV29-1 to TRBJ2-7; 7 bases are a match to TRBD1. This CDR3 region has 15 residues. V was clipped by 4 bases and J by 0 bases; unmatched bases: 9. From germline, CDR1 is SQVTM and CDR2 ANQGSEA. The CDR3 bases are TGCAGCGTTGCCCGCCCCGGGACAGTCTCCTACGAGCAGTACTTC. Protein sequence: CSVARPGTVSYEQYF.

The V call is TRBV18, the J call TRBJ1-1; D is undetermined. This CDR3 has 17 amino acids. The V gene's germline CDR1 is KGHSH and CDR2 LQKENI. Trimming cost V 3 bases and J 0 bases, with 17 bases left between them. The CDR3 DNA reads TGTGCCAGCTCACCGCAAAATTTGGGCGGGATGAACACTGAAGCTTTCTTT. This sequence encodes CASSPQNLGGMNTEAFF.